These T cell receptor beta chains were read from a single sample in a study of identical twins. From the 5' RACE reads, TCRdb called clonotypes with MiXCR, one entry per CDR3 protein. The sample records hundreds of thousands of distinct CDR3 sequences, roughly 12% being singletons. These data were likewise used in another study, on yellow fever vaccine responses in identical twins.

Sample: PBMCs. The receptors were gathered from a woman between 18 and 29 years old in good health. The CDR3 runs from the conserved cysteine through the conserved F or W. Fields, in order: V gene, clone size, J gene, D gene, CDR3 DNA, CDR3 protein. D genes are given only for firm matches. A clone size is listed for some rows: how often the clone was seen (once, few, many), or a class if it is expanded.

>TRBV7-9|few|TRBJ2-1|NA
TGTGCCAGCAGCCCGATGAGGCTAGATGAGCAGTTCTTC
CASSPMRLDEQFF
>TRBV2|NA|TRBJ2-1|TRBD2
TGTGCCAGCAGTCCCCCGGGGACTAGTTCTGGGCAGTTCTTC
CASSPPGTSSGQFF
>TRBV7-9|NA|TRBJ2-5|NA
TGTGCCAGCAGCTATCTTCGAGAGACCCAGTACTTC
CASSYLRETQYF
>TRBV13|few|TRBJ1-2|TRBD1
TGTGCCAGCAGCGCCTGGGGACAGCGATCCAATAAATATGGCTACACCTTC
CASSAWGQRSNKYGYTF
>TRBV19|few|TRBJ1-3|NA
TGTGCCAGTAGCGCGGTCCCTTCCTCTGGAAACACCATATATTTT
CASSAVPSSGNTIYF
>TRBV27|NA|TRBJ2-2|NA
TGTGCCACTGGGCCCCCGAACACCGGGGAGCTGTTTTTT
CATGPPNTGELFF
>TRBV20-1|many|TRBJ1-2|TRBD1
TGCAGTGCTCGAGGACAGGTCTATGGCTACACCTTC
CSARGQVYGYTF
>TRBV6-5|few|TRBJ2-7|NA
TGTGCCAGCAGTTACCGACATTTATCCTACGAGCAGTACTTC
CASSYRHLSYEQYF
>TRBV7-9|NA|TRBJ2-7|TRBD2
TGTGCCAGCAGCTCGGATCTAGCGGCTTCCTACGAGCAGTACTTC
CASSSDLAASYEQYF
>TRBV28|NA|TRBJ2-7|TRBD2
TGTGCCAGCAGTTTAACGGCGGGCGCTAGCGGTGACTACGAGCAGTACTTC
CASSLTAGASGDYEQYF
>TRBV4-1|NA|TRBJ1-4|TRBD1
TGCGCCAGCAGCCAAGATGCGAATAGGGGGCAGTGGGTAAAACTGTTTTTT
CASSQDANRGQWVKLFF
>TRBV29-1|many|TRBJ2-3|TRBD2
TGCAGCGTGCTAGCGGGGAGCACAGATACGCAGTATTTT
CSVLAGSTDTQYF
>TRBV12-3/TRBV12-4|few|TRBJ2-7|TRBD1
TGTGCCAGCAGCGCAGGGACAGGGGGGGTCTACGAGCAGTACTTC
CASSAGTGGVYEQYF
>TRBV7-6|NA|TRBJ2-1|NA
TGTGCCAGCAGCCCATCCGAGGTCCAGGGCAATGAGCAGTTCTTC
CASSPSEVQGNEQFF
>TRBV2|many|TRBJ2-1|TRBD2
TGTGCCAGCAAGGGGTCGGCTAGCGGGAGGGACAATGAGCAGTTCTTC
CASKGSASGRDNEQFF
>TRBV24-1|many|TRBJ2-1|TRBD2
TGTGCCACCAGTGACGGCGCCGCGGGAGCGACCAATGAGCAGTTCTTC
CATSDGAAGATNEQFF
>TRBV6-5|NA|TRBJ2-2|NA
TGTGCCAGCAGTTTTAGCGGATTAAACACCGGGGAGCTGTTTTTT
CASSFSGLNTGELFF
>TRBV5-5|NA|TRBJ2-5|NA
TGTGCCATCAGCTTTGGGCTCCAAGAGACCCAGTACTTC
CAISFGLQETQYF
>TRBV27|few|TRBJ2-2|TRBD2
TGTGCCAGCAGTTTCTTAGCGGGGGGACCGAAACTCAACACCGGGGAGCTGTTTTTT
CASSFLAGGPKLNTGELFF
>TRBV10-2|many|TRBJ1-1|NA
TGCGCCAGCAGTGATCCCCCCCCCGTCCCTGCTTTCTTT
CASSDPPPVPAFF
>TRBV5-1|NA|TRBJ1-1|NA
TGCGCCAGCAGCCCCGAAGGATCGGACATCACTGAAGCTTTCTTT
CASSPEGSDITEAFF
>TRBV12-3/TRBV12-4|few|TRBJ2-1|TRBD2
TGTGCCAGCAGCTTGCCCCTAGCGGGAGGGCGCAATGAGCAGTTCTTC
CASSLPLAGGRNEQFF
>TRBV7-9|few|TRBJ2-1|NA
TGTGCCAGCAGACCTACCGTCGGGGTCGATGGCAATGAGCAGTTCTTC
CASRPTVGVDGNEQFF
>TRBV5-1|few|TRBJ1-1|NA
TGCGCCAGCAGCTCCGGGACAAACGGAGCTTTCTTT
CASSSGTNGAFF
>TRBV11-1|few|TRBJ2-3|TRBD2
TGTGCCAGCAGCTTGAGGTTGCTAGCGGGATCCCCTAGCACAGATACGCAGTATTTT
CASSLRLLAGSPSTDTQYF
>TRBV2|NA|TRBJ2-1|NA
TGTGCCAGCAGTGAAAGAGATAGGCCCGCGGGTGAGCAGTTCTTC
CASSERDRPAGEQFF
>TRBV24-1|NA|TRBJ2-1|NA
TGTGCCACCTCGAAGAGCTCCTACAATGAGCAGTTCTTC
CATSKSSYNEQFF
>TRBV10-3|NA|TRBJ2-2|NA
TGTGCCATCAGGGAGGTGGACACGAACACCGGGGAGCTGTTTTTT
CAIREVDTNTGELFF
>TRBV12-3/TRBV12-4|few|TRBJ1-5|NA
TGTGCCAGCAGTGCGCTTGGGACCCTCAATCAGCCCCAGCATTTT
CASSALGTLNQPQHF
>TRBV5-4|NA|TRBJ2-7|TRBD1
TGTGCCAGCAGCTTGACCGCAGACAGGGCGGCCTACGAGCAGTACTTC
CASSLTADRAAYEQYF
>TRBV5-1|many|TRBJ2-5|NA
TGCGCCAGCAGCTTGCTTAGCGAAGAGACCCAGTACTTC
CASSLLSEETQYF
>TRBV12-3/TRBV12-4|many|TRBJ1-1|NA
TGTGCCAGCAGCCCAGATCGAACAGGTTTTGGCACTGAAGCTTTCTTT
CASSPDRTGFGTEAFF
>TRBV12-3/TRBV12-4|NA|TRBJ1-2|TRBD1
TGTGCCAGCAGTCTCTCCGGGACAGGGGGCGTCTATGGCTACACCTTC
CASSLSGTGGVYGYTF
>TRBV12-3/TRBV12-4|many|TRBJ2-5|NA
TGTGCCAGCAGGGGGCAAGGAGAGACCCAGTACTTC
CASRGQGETQYF
>TRBV11-2|NA|TRBJ1-1|NA
TGTGCCAGCAAGCTACTGAACACTGAAGCTTTCTTT
CASKLLNTEAFF
>TRBV27|NA|TRBJ1-2|TRBD1
TGTGCCAGCAGCGGACAGGCATCACTGGGCTACACCTTC
CASSGQASLGYTF
>TRBV15|few|TRBJ2-5|NA
TGTGCCACCAGCAGAGATAGGGGCGGAGAGACCCAGTACTTC
CATSRDRGGETQYF
>TRBV7-9|NA|TRBJ2-3|TRBD2
TGTGCCAGCAGCGGAGGCGGCGGGGGGAATTCGGATACGCAGTATTTT
CASSGGGGGNSDTQYF
>TRBV18|many|TRBJ2-7|NA
TGTGCCAGCAGTCCGGATTCCGAGCAGTACTTC
CASSPDSEQYF
>TRBV2|NA|TRBJ2-3|TRBD2
TGTGCCAGCAGCCGACTAGCGGGGGTGGTAGATACGCAGTATTTT
CASSRLAGVVDTQYF
>TRBV20-1|NA|TRBJ2-1|TRBD2
TGCAGTGCCCGGATTCCGGGACTAGAGGCTGAGCAGTTCTTC
CSARIPGLEAEQFF
>TRBV29-1|NA|TRBJ2-7|TRBD1
TGCAGCGTTGGAAGGTCAGGGGGAACGGGGGAGCAGTACTTC
CSVGRSGGTGEQYF
>TRBV7-8|NA|TRBJ2-7|NA
TGTGCCAGCAGCTTAAGGCGCACCACCTACGAGCAGTACTTC
CASSLRRTTYEQYF
>TRBV20-1|many|TRBJ1-4|NA
TGCAGTGCTCCTCAGGGGAATGAAAAACTGTTTTTT
CSAPQGNEKLFF
>TRBV20-1|few|TRBJ1-2|NA
TGCAGTGCCATCTCTCCGGGGAGAGCTAACTATGGCTACACCTTC
CSAISPGRANYGYTF
>TRBV28|few|TRBJ2-3|NA
TGTGCCAGCAGTTTAGGCGCCTCTCACACAGATACGCAGTATTTT
CASSLGASHTDTQYF
>TRBV24-1|few|TRBJ1-1|NA
TGTGCCACCAGTGATTCGGGGAGGGAGAACACTGAAGCTTTCTTT
CATSDSGRENTEAFF
>TRBV5-1|few|TRBJ1-1|TRBD1
TGCGCCAGCAGCGGGCGGTCTGGACAGGGGAATTCTGAAGCTTTCTTT
CASSGRSGQGNSEAFF
>TRBV7-2|NA|TRBJ2-7|NA
TGTGCCAGCAGCGGCCGACAGCTTCCCTACGAGCAGTACTTC
CASSGRQLPYEQYF
>TRBV20-1|NA|TRBJ2-7|NA
TGCAGTGCTAGCTCAGGACGGGACTACGAGCAGTACTTC
CSASSGRDYEQYF
>TRBV3-1|NA|TRBJ2-7|NA
TGTGCCAGCAGCAGGGGAATGGGGGAGCAGTACTTC
CASSRGMGEQYF
>TRBV5-4|few|TRBJ2-4|NA
TGTGCCAGCAGCTTGGTATTGACAGGTGCAGACCCCCTGAAAAACATTCAGTACTTC
CASSLVLTGADPLKNIQYF
>TRBV7-9|few|TRBJ2-3|TRBD2
TGTGCCAGCAAGACTGACCTGTCTAGCGGGGTGACAGATACGCAGTATTTT
CASKTDLSSGVTDTQYF
>TRBV5-1|NA|TRBJ2-7|TRBD1
TGCGCCAGCAGCTTGGTTCAGGGGGCGCTTGTATGGGAGCAGTACTTC
CASSLVQGALVWEQYF
>TRBV5-1|NA|TRBJ2-1|TRBD2
TGCGCCAGCAGCTTAGGGCGGGGGGCGGCCTACAATGAGCAGTTCTTC
CASSLGRGAAYNEQFF